This T cell receptor (beta chain) originates from a study of blood T cell repertoires in COVID-19. Study-wide background: The cDNA or gDNA used as material had been derived from T cells, B-cell-depleted T cells, or PBMCs.

Authors' processing steps: Reference gene primer amplification in the assay estimated nucleated cell counts. Sequencing was performed with immunoSEQ multiplex PCR; in TCRdb, only in-frame clones are kept and a portion is missing. The DNA gave D and trimming, while V, J and clone size come from that table. Altogether tens of thousands of clones are present, roughly three quarters being singletons, with the ten largest covering roughly a quarter. Between the trimmed V and J ends, which lost 2 bases and 3 bases, there was a span of 10 bases. From germline, CDR1 is SGHVS and CDR2 FQNEAQ. This CDR3 is 14 amino acids long.

J is TRBJ1-2 and V is TRBV7-8; D is uncertain. The sequenced material came from peripheral blood. The sequence was obtained from a man older than 75 with acute or convalescent COVID-19. The CDR3 reads CASSLRLDYYGYTF. CDR3 in DNA: TGTGCCAGCAGCTTAAGACTGGACTACTATGGCTACACCTTC.